Below are 25 T cell receptor beta chains sequenced from a single sample in a study of T cell repertoires in cytomegalovirus infection. TCRdb re-derived calls from the reads in MiXCR, one entry per CDR3 protein. The repertoire consists of 200,000 to 250,000 distinct CDR3 sequences, with approximately 13% occurring once and the leading ten covering 1.5% to 2%. The sample taken for sequencing was PBMCs. Receptors originate from a human donor in good health (CMV status not recorded). Some clones in this sample may be carry-over from other donors' samples.

This clonotype occurred many times. The chain is built from TRBV5-6 and TRBJ2-5; either TRBD1 or TRBD2 may fit D (5 bases each). CDR1 SGHDT and CDR2 YYEEEE come from the germline V gene. This CDR3 region has 12 residues. The ends were cut back, 1 base at V and 7 bases at J, with 8 bases in the middle. The CDR3 DNA reads TGTGCCAGCAGCTTGCAGAGGGGGACCCAGTACTTC. Amino acids: CASSLQRGTQYF.

This clonotype was detected many times. V is TRBV7-8 and J is TRBJ1-5; possible D gene TRBD1, 5 bases. V was clipped by 4 bases and J by 2 bases, with 15 bases between them. Per germline, CDR1 SGHVS and CDR2 FQNEAQ. This CDR3 region has 16 residues. The CDR3 sequence: CASSSQPRDRNQPQHF. The CDR3 DNA follows: TGTGCCAGCAGCTCCCAGCCCAGGGATCGCAATCAGCCCCAGCATTTT.

This clonotype occurred many times. This sequence joins TRBV5-1 and TRBJ2-2; TRBD1 agrees at 7 bases. Trimming took 0 bases from V and 0 from J; bases not matched to a gene: 5. The CDR3 runs 17 residues. The germline V gene encodes CDR1 SGHRS and CDR2 YFSETQ. The DNA for the CDR3 is TGCGCCAGCAGCTTGGACCCCCAGGGGGCGAACACCGGGGAGCTGTTTTTT. Translated: CASSLDPQGANTGELFF.

The V call is TRBV11-3, the J call TRBJ2-2; TRBD2 aligns across 13 bases. Trimming removed 4 bases from V and 4 bases from J; junction bases left unmatched: 0. The CDR3 extends over 15 amino acids. Germline V gene sequence: CDR1 SGHNT, CDR2 YENEEA. The CDR3 loop reads CASSWTSGSTGELFF. CDR3 nucleotide sequence: TGTGCCAGCAGCTGGACTAGCGGGAGCACCGGGGAGCTGTTTTTT.

This chain links TRBV4-3 with TRBJ2-7; D is uncertain. This CDR3 spans 14 amino acids. V gave up 0 bases and J gave up 5 bases, with 11 bases separating them. Per the germline V gene, CDR1 is LGHNA and CDR2 is YSLEER. CDR3 nucleotides: TGCGCCAGCAGCCAAGACGACCAGTACAACGAGCAGTACTTC. Translation: CASSQDDQYNEQYF.

This clonotype was seen many times. The rearrangement joins TRBV28 to TRBJ2-3, with D possibly being TRBD2 (6 bases). V was shortened by 8 bases and J by 0 bases, with 12 bases between the two germline ends. This CDR3 is 14 amino acids long. Germline lookup yields CDR1 MDHEN and CDR2 SYDVKM. CDR3 nucleotide sequence: TGTGCCAGCGCCTTCGCGGGGAGCACAGATACGCAGTATTTT. Translation: CASAFAGSTDTQYF.

This clonotype was recorded at least ten times. The CDR3 DNA follows: TGTGCCAGCAGCTTAGCGATTAGTGGAGTACTGAATGAGCAGTTCTTC. Its translation: CASSLAISGVLNEQFF. The rearrangement links TRBV7-2 to TRBJ2-1; D is unclear. CDR1 and CDR2 (germline): SGHTA, FQGNSA. This CDR3 is built from 16 residues. Between the trimmed V and J ends, which lost 0 bases and 7 bases, there was a span of 16 bases. Full variable domain (remainder filled in from reference TRBV7-2 and TRBJ2-1): GAGVSQSPSNKVTEKGKDVELRCDPISGHTALYWYRQSLGQGLEFLIYFQGNSAPDKSGLPSDRFSAERTGGSVSTLTIQRTQQEDSAVYLCASSLAISGVLNEQFFGPGTRLTVL.

J is TRBJ2-5 and V is TRBV11-3; TRBD1 aligns across 7 bases. The trim removed 1 base at V and 5 bases at J, leaving 7 bases unmatched. The CDR3 is made up of 15 amino acids. Germline CDR1 is SGHNT and CDR2 is YENEEA. In nucleotides, the CDR3 is TGTGCCAGCAGCTTAGTTCGCGGCAGGGGGGAGACCCAGTACTTC. It is translated as CASSLVRGRGETQYF.

This rearrangement joins TRBV18 to TRBJ2-7; D not certain. There are 13 residues in the CDR3. The germline CDR1 and CDR2 sequences are KGHSH and LQKENI. Trimming stripped 4 bases from V and 2 bases from J, with 9 bases between. The CDR3 here is CASSQDQAYEQYF. CDR3 DNA sequence: TGTGCCAGCTCACAGGACCAAGCCTACGAGCAGTACTTC.

This clonotype was counted at least ten times. The chain recombines TRBV7-2 with TRBJ2-7; D assignment may be TRBD1 or TRBD2 (5 bases each). CDR3 length: 14 residues. The V end was cut by 5 bases, the J end by 0 bases, with 11 bases between. Germline V gene data show CDR1 as SGHTA and CDR2 as FQGNSA. Here the CDR3 reads CASSPGARSYEQYF. As DNA, the CDR3 is TGTGCCAGCAGCCCCGGGGCCCGCTCCTACGAGCAGTACTTC.

This clonotype was detected ten times or more. This chain links TRBV28 with TRBJ2-3; 7 nucleotides match TRBD1. There are 15 residues in the CDR3. The V gene's germline CDR1 is MDHEN and CDR2 SYDVKM. The V segment lost 5 bases and the J segment 2 bases; nucleotides outside the gene matches: 7. CDR3 amino acids: CASSPSGTDTDTQYF. The CDR3 nucleotides read TGTGCCAGCAGTCCTTCCGGGACAGACACAGATACGCAGTATTTT.

In the case of this clonotype: A much larger clone is a single base away; this may be a read error. V usage is TRBV6-5 and J usage is TRBJ2-6; a weak D match, TRBD1 (5 bases). The CDR3 runs to 14 residues. CDR1 and CDR2 from the germline V gene are MNHEY and SVGAGI. CDR3 nucleotides: TGTGCCAGCAGGCAGCTCTCTGGGGCCAACGACCTGACTTTC. Translated: CASRQLSGANDLTF.

This clonotype was seen only a few times. The gene calls are TRBV19 and TRBJ1-2; D is ambiguous. The CDR3 spans 13 residues. In germline, CDR1 is LNHDA, CDR2 SQIVND (reference sequence). V lost 5 bases and J 1 base, leaving 8 bases between the germline ends. CDR3: CASSPPSNYGYTF. Here the CDR3 DNA reads TGTGCCAGTAGTCCGCCCAGTAACTATGGCTACACCTTC.

This clonotype was seen at least ten times. The chain combines TRBV18 with TRBJ2-5; no definite D call. Trimming cost V 1 base and J 1 base, with 4 bases left between them. From germline, CDR1 is KGHSH and CDR2 LQKENI. The CDR3 has 13 amino acids. The CDR3 spells CASSPQAQETQYF. DNA of the CDR3: TGTGCCAGCTCACCACAGGCCCAAGAGACCCAGTACTTC.

This clonotype was picked up many times. J is TRBJ2-1 and V is TRBV7-3; D is possibly TRBD1 (6 bases). Germline CDR1 reads SGHTA; CDR2 reads FQGTGA. CDR3 length: 13 residues. Trimming shortened V by 2 bases and J by 5 bases, and 7 bases separated the two germline ends. CDR3 sequence (DNA): TGTGCCAGCAGCTTATGGGACAACAATGAGCAGTTCTTC. Protein sequence: CASSLWDNNEQFF.

In the case of this clonotype: A junction boundary mismatches the germline segment, possibly from a read error. The CDR3 DNA is TGTGCCAGCTGTGACAGGACCGGGGAGCTGTTTTTT. This codes for CASCDRTGELFF. The chain joins TRBV2 to TRBJ2-2, with D possibly being TRBD1 (6 bases). CDR3 length: 12 residues. The germline V gene encodes CDR1 SNHLY and CDR2 FYNNEI.

Many counts were recorded for this clonotype. This chain links TRBV11-2 with TRBJ1-2; perhaps TRBD1 as D (6 bases). CDR1 SGHAT and CDR2 FQNNGV come from the germline V gene. CDR3 length: 15 residues. The germline V and J ends were trimmed by 2 bases and 0 bases, with 10 bases remaining between them. In DNA, the CDR3 is TGTGCCAGCAGCTTAAACAGGGCCTCTAACTATGGCTACACCTTC. Its protein is CASSLNRASNYGYTF.

This clonotype has ten or more counts. The chain employs TRBV6-1 and TRBJ2-3; 8 bases match TRBD2. The CDR3 is 14 residues long. Germline lookup yields CDR1 MNHNS and CDR2 SASEGT. Trimming took 7 bases from V and 1 from J; bases not matched to a gene: 4. DNA for the CDR3: TGTGCCAGCACCTTGACTAGCGGCACAGATACGCAGTATTTT. Amino acids: CASTLTSGTDTQYF.

This clonotype has just a few counts. The chain carries TRBV29-1 and TRBJ1-1, with 9 nucleotides matching TRBD1. The CDR3 spans 12 residues. From germline, CDR1 is SQVTM and CDR2 ANQGSEA. The J segment lost 4 bases and the V segment lost 7 bases, leaving 4 bases of the junction unmatched. This chain's CDR3 is CSAETGGTEAFF. The CDR3 DNA sequence: TGCAGCGCCGAGACAGGGGGCACTGAAGCTTTCTTT.

Ten or more counts support this clonotype. Here the CDR3 reads CASSLGGPLSYEQYF. The CDR3 DNA reads TGTGCCAGCAGTTTAGGTGGGCCCCTCTCCTACGAGCAGTACTTC. V and J are TRBV12-3 or TRBV12-4 and TRBJ2-7; no reliable D call. This CDR3 has 15 residues. Trimming took off 1 base at V and 0 bases at J, with 10 bases between the two ends.

The CDR3 coding sequence is TGTGCCAGCAGCTTAGAGGCAGATCACTCCTACGAGCAGTACTTC. Translating gives CASSLEADHSYEQYF. The V call is TRBV7-8, the J call TRBJ2-7; D unresolved. The CDR3 runs to 15 residues. The germline V gene encodes CDR1 SGHVS and CDR2 FQNEAQ. Trimming took 1 base from V and 0 from J, leaving 10 bases between them.

At least ten counts were recorded for this clonotype. This chain links TRBV6-2 or TRBV6-3 with TRBJ1-4; D ambiguous. The CDR3 is 13 residues long. The germline CDR1 and CDR2 sequences are MNHEY and SVGEGT. Trimming removed 10 bases from V and 7 bases from J, with 16 bases in between. The CDR3 protein is CATALYPGEKLFF. The CDR3 DNA follows: TGTGCCACCGCTCTATATCCAGGTGAAAAACTGTTTTTT.

This clonotype was detected only a few times. This chain connects TRBV20-1 to TRBJ2-7; 9 bases line up with TRBD2. After removal of 7 bases from V and 6 bases from J, the junction contained 7 bases not matched to a gene. Germline CDR1 DFQATT, CDR2 SNEGSKA (reference sequence). The CDR3 extends over 12 amino acids. CDR3 loop: CSGQAGGREQYF. CDR3 sequence (DNA): TGCAGTGGACAAGCGGGAGGCCGCGAGCAGTACTTC.

Ten or more counts support this clonotype. This chain uses TRBV6-2 or TRBV6-3 with TRBJ2-2; D call uncertain. Germline loops: CDR1 MNHEY, CDR2 SVGEGT. This CDR3 has 15 amino acids. The ends were cut back, 3 bases at V and 3 bases at J, with 11 bases in the middle. The CDR3 reads CASSYTWRDTGELFF. The CDR3 bases are TGTGCCAGCAGTTATACATGGAGAGACACCGGGGAGCTGTTTTTT.

Note on this clonotype: A read error is likely, as this CDR3 ends without the conserved phenylalanine or tryptophan. This chain connects TRBV7-2 to TRBJ1-5; 8 nucleotides line up with TRBD1. Germline V CDR1 and CDR2: SGHTA, FQGNSA. The CDR3 runs to 15 residues. V gave up 3 bases and J gave up 6 bases; unmatched junction bases: 7. This chain's CDR3 is CASSLGTGTTQPQHL. CDR3 sequence (DNA): TGTGCCAGCAGCTTGGGGACAGGAACCACTCAGCCCCAGCATTTG.